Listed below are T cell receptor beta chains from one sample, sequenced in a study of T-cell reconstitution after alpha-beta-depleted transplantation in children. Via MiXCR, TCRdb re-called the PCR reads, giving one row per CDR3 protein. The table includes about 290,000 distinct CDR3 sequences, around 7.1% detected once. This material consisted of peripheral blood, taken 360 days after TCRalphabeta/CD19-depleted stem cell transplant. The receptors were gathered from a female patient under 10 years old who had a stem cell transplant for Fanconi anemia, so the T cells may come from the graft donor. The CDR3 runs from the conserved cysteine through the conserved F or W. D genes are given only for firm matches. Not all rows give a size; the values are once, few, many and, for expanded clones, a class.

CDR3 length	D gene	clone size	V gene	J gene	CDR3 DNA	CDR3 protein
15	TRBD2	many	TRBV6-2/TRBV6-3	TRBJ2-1	TGTGCCAGCAGTACTCAGCGGGGCCCCAACAATGAGCAGTTCTTC	CASSTQRGPNNEQFF
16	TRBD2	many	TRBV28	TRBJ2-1	TGTGCCAGCAGTTTGCTAGCGGGGATACCACACAATGAGCAGTTCTTC	CASSLLAGIPHNEQFF
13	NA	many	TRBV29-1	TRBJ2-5	TGCAGCGTTGACTCGGGGCATCAGGAGACCCAGTACTTC	CSVDSGHQETQYF
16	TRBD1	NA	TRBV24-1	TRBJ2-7	TGTGCCACAAACACCCAACCGGGACAGGGGGAGAACGAGCAGTACTTC	CATNTQPGQGENEQYF
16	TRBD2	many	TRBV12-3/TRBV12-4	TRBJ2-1	TGTGCCAGCAGTGTTTTAGCGGGGGGGTCCTACAATGAGCAGTTCTTC	CASSVLAGGSYNEQFF
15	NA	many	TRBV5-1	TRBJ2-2	TGCGCCAGCAGCTTAGCCGAGGGGAACACCGGGGAGCTGTTTTTT	CASSLAEGNTGELFF
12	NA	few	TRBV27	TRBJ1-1	TGTGCCAGCAGCTCCCCCGTCGGTCTCGCTTTCTTT	CASSSPVGLAFF
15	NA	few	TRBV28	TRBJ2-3	TGTGCCAGCAGTTACCCGACAGTCCCCACAGATACGCAGTATTTT	CASSYPTVPTDTQYF
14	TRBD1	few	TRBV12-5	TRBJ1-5	TGTGCTAGTGGCCCCGGACAGGGATATCAGCCCCAGCATTTT	CASGPGQGYQPQHF
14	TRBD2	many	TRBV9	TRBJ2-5	TGTGCCAGCAGCCCAGCGGGATACCAAGAGACCCAGTACTTC	CASSPAGYQETQYF